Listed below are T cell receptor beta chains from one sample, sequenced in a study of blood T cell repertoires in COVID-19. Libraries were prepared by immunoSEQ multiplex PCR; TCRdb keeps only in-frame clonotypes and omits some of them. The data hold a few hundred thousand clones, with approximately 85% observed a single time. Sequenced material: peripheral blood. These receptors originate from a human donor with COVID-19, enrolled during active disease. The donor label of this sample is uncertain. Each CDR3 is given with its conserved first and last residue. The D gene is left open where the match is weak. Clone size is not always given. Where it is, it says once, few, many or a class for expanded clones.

DNA: TGTGCCAGCAGCAAGGGCACTAATCAGCCCCAGCATTTT
CDR3: CASSKGTNQPQHF
V: TRBV21-1
D: -
size: -
J: TRBJ1-5

DNA: TGTGCCAGCAGCTACAGGGGGGGTGAAAAACTGTTTTTT
CDR3: CASSYRGGEKLFF
V: TRBV6-6
D: TRBD1
size: -
J: TRBJ1-4

DNA: TGTGCCAGCAGTGCGGGACTCCGGGGCTACACCTTC
CDR3: CASSAGLRGYTF
V: TRBV28
D: -
size: -
J: TRBJ1-2

DNA: TGTGCCAGCAGTTACTCTCAAAGGGGTCGGGCAGATACGCAGTATTTT
CDR3: CASSYSQRGRADTQYF
V: TRBV6-2/TRBV6-3
D: -
size: -
J: TRBJ2-3

DNA: TGTGCCAGCAGTCCCACTAGCGGGAGTTTCCAAGAGACCCAGTACTTC
CDR3: CASSPTSGSFQETQYF
V: TRBV6-2/TRBV6-3
D: TRBD2
size: -
J: TRBJ2-5

DNA: TGCAGTGCTAGAGAGGCGGGTGAGCAGTTCTTC
CDR3: CSAREAGEQFF
V: TRBV20-1
D: -
size: -
J: TRBJ2-1

DNA: TGTGCCAGCTCACCCCCGGGACTAGGGACCTACGAGCAGTACTTC
CDR3: CASSPPGLGTYEQYF
V: TRBV18
D: TRBD2
size: -
J: TRBJ2-7

DNA: TGCAGCGTCGTCCCGGGACTAGCGTGGGAGCAGTACTTC
CDR3: CSVVPGLAWEQYF
V: TRBV29-1
D: TRBD2
size: few
J: TRBJ2-7

DNA: TGTGCCAGCAGCCGCTTAGGCGGGAGACTGGATACGCAGTATTTT
CDR3: CASSRLGGRLDTQYF
V: TRBV6-2/TRBV6-3
D: TRBD2
size: few
J: TRBJ2-3

DNA: TGTGCCAGCAGGCCTCAACTAGCGGGAGAATGGGCAGATACGCAGTATTTT
CDR3: CASRPQLAGEWADTQYF
V: TRBV5-4
D: TRBD2
size: -
J: TRBJ2-3

DNA: TGTGCCAGCAGTTACGACAGGGGTGAAGGCTACACCTTC
CDR3: CASSYDRGEGYTF
V: TRBV6-5
D: TRBD1
size: -
J: TRBJ1-2

DNA: TGTGCCAGCAGCCCCCGAGGGGGAGCTACCTACGAGCAGTACTTC
CDR3: CASSPRGGATYEQYF
V: TRBV9
D: -
size: -
J: TRBJ2-7

DNA: TGTGCCTGGAGTATCGGAGCAGACGGCTGGGAGACCCAGTACTTC
CDR3: CAWSIGADGWETQYF
V: TRBV30
D: -
size: -
J: TRBJ2-5

DNA: TGTGCCAGTACCCCGCAGGGTCCTTCTAATCAGCCCCAGCATTTT
CDR3: CASTPQGPSNQPQHF
V: TRBV19
D: -
size: -
J: TRBJ1-5

DNA: TGTGCCACCAGCAGAGATCGTGGGGAGGCTAATGAAAAACTGTTTTTT
CDR3: CATSRDRGEANEKLFF
V: TRBV15
D: -
size: -
J: TRBJ1-4

DNA: TGTGCCAGCAGTCTAGGGGGGGCGCGGGAGGTGTCCAATGAGCAGTTCTTC
CDR3: CASSLGGAREVSNEQFF
V: TRBV9
D: TRBD2
size: -
J: TRBJ2-1

DNA: TGTGCCAGCTCACCAGGGACTAGCGGGAGTTACGAGCAGTACTTC
CDR3: CASSPGTSGSYEQYF
V: TRBV18
D: TRBD2
size: few
J: TRBJ2-7

DNA: TGCGCCAGCACTGGGGGCCAGCTAGGGTTTCAGTACTTC
CDR3: CASTGGQLGFQYF
V: TRBV10-2
D: -
size: -
J: TRBJ2-4

DNA: TGCGCCAGCAGCCTTGGTACAGGGGAGATAGAGTATGGCTACACCTTC
CDR3: CASSLGTGEIEYGYTF
V: TRBV5-1
D: TRBD1
size: -
J: TRBJ1-2

DNA: TGCGCCAGCAGCCAAGTGTTGGGCAGGGAGACCCAGTACTTC
CDR3: CASSQVLGRETQYF
V: TRBV4-3
D: -
size: -
J: TRBJ2-5

DNA: TGTGCCAGCAGCCTTGCAGGAGGGAATTCACCCCTCCACTTT
CDR3: CASSLAGGNSPLHF
V: TRBV7-3
D: -
size: -
J: TRBJ1-6

DNA: TGTGCCAGCAGTTTAGCCCACTCACAGGGGGCACGGAACACCATATATTTT
CDR3: CASSLAHSQGARNTIYF
V: TRBV28
D: TRBD1
size: few
J: TRBJ1-3

DNA: TGCGCCAGCAGATTGGACTCCCGGAGCAATCAGCCCCAGCATTTT
CDR3: CASRLDSRSNQPQHF
V: TRBV5-1
D: -
size: -
J: TRBJ1-5

DNA: TGTGCCAGCAGTTTACAGGGCCATAGCAATCAGCCCCAGCATTTT
CDR3: CASSLQGHSNQPQHF
V: TRBV6-2/TRBV6-3
D: -
size: once
J: TRBJ1-5

DNA: TGCGCCCGGACTAGCGGGACCGAACCTAGCACAGATACGCAGTATTTT
CDR3: CARTSGTEPSTDTQYF
V: TRBV30
D: TRBD2
size: -
J: TRBJ2-3

DNA: TGTGCCACCAGCAGAGATATAGGGGGGGCCTGGGGCGGCTACACCTTC
CDR3: CATSRDIGGAWGGYTF
V: TRBV15
D: -
size: few
J: TRBJ1-2

DNA: TGCGCCAGCAGTGGATCGGGAGGGAACGAGCAGTACTTC
CDR3: CASSGSGGNEQYF
V: TRBV10-1
D: TRBD2
size: -
J: TRBJ2-7

DNA: TGTGCCAGTAGTATACTAGGGAACACTGAAGCTTTCTTT
CDR3: CASSILGNTEAFF
V: TRBV19
D: -
size: -
J: TRBJ1-1

DNA: TGTGCCAGCTCACAAAGCGGGAGGGCTTCCTACGAGCAGTACTTC
CDR3: CASSQSGRASYEQYF
V: TRBV18
D: TRBD2
size: -
J: TRBJ2-7

DNA: TGTGCCAGCAGCTTGCACGACAGGGGGCGCTACGAGCAGTACTTC
CDR3: CASSLHDRGRYEQYF
V: TRBV5-5
D: TRBD1
size: -
J: TRBJ2-7

DNA: TGTGCCAGCAGCTTAAGCCCTGGGGGGTCCGGAAACACCATATATTTT
CDR3: CASSLSPGGSGNTIYF
V: TRBV7-2
D: -
size: -
J: TRBJ1-3

DNA: TGTGCCAGCAGGGCGGGGACAGGGGAAAATTCACCCCTCCACTTT
CDR3: CASRAGTGENSPLHF
V: TRBV2
D: TRBD1
size: -
J: TRBJ1-6

DNA: TGCAGCGTTGTGGGGCCTTCTCAGAGGGGGCCCACTGAAGCTTTCTTT
CDR3: CSVVGPSQRGPTEAFF
V: TRBV29-1
D: TRBD1
size: once
J: TRBJ1-1

DNA: TGTGCCAGCAGTTCGAGCGGGACGAACACCGGGGAGCTGTTTTTT
CDR3: CASSSSGTNTGELFF
V: TRBV6-4
D: TRBD2
size: -
J: TRBJ2-2

DNA: TGTGCCAGCAGCGCAGAGGCGGAGGGCGAGACCCAGTACTTC
CDR3: CASSAEAEGETQYF
V: TRBV9
D: -
size: -
J: TRBJ2-5

DNA: TGTGCCAGCAGCCCTCGGACGGGACTTGAAGCTTTCTTT
CDR3: CASSPRTGLEAFF
V: TRBV11-3
D: -
size: -
J: TRBJ1-1

DNA: TGTGCCAGCAGCCCGTGGAGAGGGAGTGGCACAGATACGCAGTATTTT
CDR3: CASSPWRGSGTDTQYF
V: TRBV5-6
D: -
size: -
J: TRBJ2-3

DNA: TGCGCCAGCAGCGAGGCTAGCGGGACGAACAATGAGCAGTTCTTC
CDR3: CASSEASGTNNEQFF
V: TRBV5-1
D: TRBD2
size: few
J: TRBJ2-1

DNA: TGTGCCACCACCGGGACAGGGGGCGGAAGTTCTGGGGCCAACGTCCTGACTTTC
CDR3: CATTGTGGGSSGANVLTF
V: TRBV19
D: TRBD1
size: -
J: TRBJ2-6

DNA: TGTGCCAGCAGCCTTCCCAGACTAGCGGGAGAGGGGAATGAGCAGTTCTTC
CDR3: CASSLPRLAGEGNEQFF
V: TRBV3-1/TRBV3-2
D: TRBD2
size: -
J: TRBJ2-1

DNA: TGTGCCAGCAGCCAAGGGACAGTTCGTTGGGAGGGAAGAACCGGGGAGCTGTTTTTT
CDR3: CASSQGTVRWEGRTGELFF
V: TRBV3-1/TRBV3-2
D: -
size: -
J: TRBJ2-2

DNA: TGTGCCAGCAGTCGGACGGGGAGCTCTGGAAACACCATATATTTT
CDR3: CASSRTGSSGNTIYF
V: TRBV6-5
D: -
size: few
J: TRBJ1-3

DNA: TGTGCCAGCAGCTCCCGGACTAACCCATCCTCCTACAATGAGCAGTTCTTC
CDR3: CASSSRTNPSSYNEQFF
V: TRBV5-4
D: -
size: once
J: TRBJ2-1

DNA: TGTGCCAGCAGCGCGCGTGGACTAGCGGGAGACACACAAGAGACCCAGTACTTC
CDR3: CASSARGLAGDTQETQYF
V: TRBV9
D: TRBD2
size: -
J: TRBJ2-5

DNA: TGCGCCAGCAGCCCGGACAGGCAGCCCTCCTACGAGCAGTACTTC
CDR3: CASSPDRQPSYEQYF
V: TRBV10-1
D: TRBD1
size: -
J: TRBJ2-7

DNA: TGCAGTGCTAGTCTACAGGCTCTCACAGATACGCAGTATTTT
CDR3: CSASLQALTDTQYF
V: TRBV20-1
D: -
size: -
J: TRBJ2-3

DNA: TGTGCCAGCAGCCATGACTTGGATGGATATGTTGGCTCCTACGAGCAGTACTTC
CDR3: CASSHDLDGYVGSYEQYF
V: TRBV5-4
D: -
size: -
J: TRBJ2-7

DNA: TGCGCCAGCAGCCCCGGCGGTTCCAGGGGTGGGTACGAGCAGTACTTC
CDR3: CASSPGGSRGGYEQYF
V: TRBV5-1
D: -
size: -
J: TRBJ2-7

DNA: TGTGCCAGCAGCTTAGCGTACAGTGATGGCTACACCTTC
CDR3: CASSLAYSDGYTF
V: TRBV7-9
D: -
size: -
J: TRBJ1-2

DNA: TGTGCCAGCAGCACGGCGAGGAATAAAGAGACCCAGTACTTC
CDR3: CASSTARNKETQYF
V: TRBV5-4
D: -
size: -
J: TRBJ2-5

DNA: TGTGCCAGCAGTGAAGCCCCTACAGGGGGCGCCTCTAGTAATAGTGAAAAACTGTTTTTT
CDR3: CASSEAPTGGASSNSEKLFF
V: TRBV6-1
D: TRBD1
size: -
J: TRBJ1-4

DNA: TGTGCCAGCAGTTTCCCGACAGGCAATCAGCCCCAGCATTTT
CDR3: CASSFPTGNQPQHF
V: TRBV27
D: -
size: -
J: TRBJ1-5

DNA: TGCAGCGTTGGGGACAGAGACACTGAAGCTTTCTTT
CDR3: CSVGDRDTEAFF
V: TRBV29-1
D: TRBD1
size: -
J: TRBJ1-1

DNA: TGTGCCAGCAGCTTGGTAAGGGAGGGAGAGACCCAGTACTTC
CDR3: CASSLVREGETQYF
V: TRBV5-5
D: TRBD2
size: -
J: TRBJ2-5

DNA: TGTGCCAGTAGTATTTCGTTACTAGCGGAAACCTACGAGCAGTACTTC
CDR3: CASSISLLAETYEQYF
V: TRBV19
D: TRBD2
size: -
J: TRBJ2-7